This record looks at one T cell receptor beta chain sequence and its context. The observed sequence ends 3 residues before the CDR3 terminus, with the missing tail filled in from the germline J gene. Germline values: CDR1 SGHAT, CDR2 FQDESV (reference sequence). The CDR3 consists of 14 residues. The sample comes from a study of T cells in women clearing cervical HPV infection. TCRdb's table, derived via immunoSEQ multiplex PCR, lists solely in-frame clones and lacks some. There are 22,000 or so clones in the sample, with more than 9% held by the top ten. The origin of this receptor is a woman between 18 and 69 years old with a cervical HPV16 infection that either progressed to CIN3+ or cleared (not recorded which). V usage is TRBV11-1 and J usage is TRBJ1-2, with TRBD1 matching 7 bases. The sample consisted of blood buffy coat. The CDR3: CASSLVGTAKGYTF. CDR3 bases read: TGTGCCAGCAGCTTAGTCGGGACAGCCAAGGGC.